Given below is one TCR beta chain in context. Because it lacks the conserved phenylalanine or tryptophan at the end, this CDR3 is likely a read error. TCRdb called the PCR reads again in MiXCR, with one record for every CDR3 protein. The table includes approximately 11,000 distinct CDR3 sequences, about 23% detected once. V was shortened by 1 base and J by 1 base, with 17 bases between the two germline ends. This CDR3 spans 18 amino acids. The germline CDR1 and CDR2 sequences are SGHTA and FQGNSA. The entry originates in a study of immune characterization of retroperitoneal liposarcoma. The specimen was blood. This chain links TRBV7-2 with TRBJ2-1; a weak D match, TRBD2 (6 bases). This clonotype was sampled from a female donor with retroperitoneal liposarcoma. The CDR3 sequence: CASSLVVWEAGSYNEQFL. In nucleotides, the CDR3 is TGTGCCAGCAGCTTAGTTGTGTGGGAGGCAGGTTCCTACAATGAGCAGTTCTTA.